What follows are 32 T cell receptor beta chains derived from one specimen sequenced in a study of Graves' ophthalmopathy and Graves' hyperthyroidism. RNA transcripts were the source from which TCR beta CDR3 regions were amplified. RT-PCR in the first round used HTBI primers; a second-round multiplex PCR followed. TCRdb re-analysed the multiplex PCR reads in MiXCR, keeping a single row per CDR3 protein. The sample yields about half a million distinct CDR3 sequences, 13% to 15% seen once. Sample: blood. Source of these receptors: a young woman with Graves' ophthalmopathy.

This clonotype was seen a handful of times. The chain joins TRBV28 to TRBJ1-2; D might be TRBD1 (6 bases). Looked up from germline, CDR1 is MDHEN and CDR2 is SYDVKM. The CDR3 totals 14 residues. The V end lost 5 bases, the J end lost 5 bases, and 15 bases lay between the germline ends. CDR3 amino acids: CASSPIGQGYGYTF. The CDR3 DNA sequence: TGTGCCAGCAGTCCTATAGGGCAGGGGTATGGCTACACCTTC.

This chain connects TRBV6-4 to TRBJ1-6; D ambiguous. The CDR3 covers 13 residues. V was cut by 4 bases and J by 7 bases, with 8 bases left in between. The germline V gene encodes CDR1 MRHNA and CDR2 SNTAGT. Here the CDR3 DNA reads TGTGCCAGCAGTGTGGGGTTCAATTCACCCCTCCACTTT. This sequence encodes CASSVGFNSPLHF.

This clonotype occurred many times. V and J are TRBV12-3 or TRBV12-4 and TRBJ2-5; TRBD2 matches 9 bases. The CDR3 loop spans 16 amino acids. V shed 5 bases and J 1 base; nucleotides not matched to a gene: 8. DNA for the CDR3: TGTGCCAGCAGTCTGCTAGCGGGGTCCCCCCAAGAGACCCAGTACTTC. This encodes CASSLLAGSPQETQYF.

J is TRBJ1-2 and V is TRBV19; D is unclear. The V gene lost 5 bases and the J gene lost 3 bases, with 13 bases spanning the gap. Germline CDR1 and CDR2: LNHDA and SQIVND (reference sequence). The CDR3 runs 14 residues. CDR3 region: CASSGRTADYGYTF. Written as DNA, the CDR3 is TGTGCCAGTAGTGGTAGGACGGCAGACTATGGCTACACCTTC.

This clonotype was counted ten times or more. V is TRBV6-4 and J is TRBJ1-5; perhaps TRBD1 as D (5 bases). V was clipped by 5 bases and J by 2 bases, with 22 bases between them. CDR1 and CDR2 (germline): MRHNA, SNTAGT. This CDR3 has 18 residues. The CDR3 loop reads CASSPAGTFFIGNQPQHF. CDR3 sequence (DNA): TGTGCCAGCAGTCCAGCCGGGACCTTCTTCATTGGCAATCAGCCCCAGCATTTT.

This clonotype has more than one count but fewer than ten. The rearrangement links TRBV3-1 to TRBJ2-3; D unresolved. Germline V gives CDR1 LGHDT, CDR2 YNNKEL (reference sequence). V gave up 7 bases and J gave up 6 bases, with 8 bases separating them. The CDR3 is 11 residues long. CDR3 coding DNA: TGTGCCAGCAATAACGGTGATACGCAGTATTTT. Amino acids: CASNNGDTQYF.

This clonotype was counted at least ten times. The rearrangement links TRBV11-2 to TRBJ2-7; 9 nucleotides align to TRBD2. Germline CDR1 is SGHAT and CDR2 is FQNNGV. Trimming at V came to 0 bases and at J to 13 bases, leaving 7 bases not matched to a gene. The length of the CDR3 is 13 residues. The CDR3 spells CASSLDPSGANYF. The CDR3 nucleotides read TGTGCCAGCAGCTTAGATCCTAGCGGGGCAAATTACTTC.

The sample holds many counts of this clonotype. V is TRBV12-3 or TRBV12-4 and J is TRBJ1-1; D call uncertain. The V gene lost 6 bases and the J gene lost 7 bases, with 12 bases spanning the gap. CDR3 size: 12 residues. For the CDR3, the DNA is TGTGCCAGCAGCCAGACATCGGGTGAAGCTTTCTTT. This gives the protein CASSQTSGEAFF.

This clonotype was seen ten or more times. The CDR3 DNA is TGCGCCAGCAGCCTCGGGACTAGCAAAAGCTACGAGCAGTACTTC. Protein product: CASSLGTSKSYEQYF. This sequence joins TRBV5-1 and TRBJ2-7, with 9 bases fitting TRBD2. The CDR3 consists of 15 residues. Trimming took 4 bases from V and 3 from J; bases not matched to a gene: 8. Germline V gene sequence: CDR1 SGHRS, CDR2 YFSETQ.

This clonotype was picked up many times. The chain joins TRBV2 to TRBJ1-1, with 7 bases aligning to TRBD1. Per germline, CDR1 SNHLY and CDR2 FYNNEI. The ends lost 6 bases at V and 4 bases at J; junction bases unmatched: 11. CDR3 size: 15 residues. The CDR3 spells CASRDTGARGTEAFF. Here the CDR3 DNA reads TGTGCCAGCAGGGATACAGGGGCGAGGGGCACTGAAGCTTTCTTT.

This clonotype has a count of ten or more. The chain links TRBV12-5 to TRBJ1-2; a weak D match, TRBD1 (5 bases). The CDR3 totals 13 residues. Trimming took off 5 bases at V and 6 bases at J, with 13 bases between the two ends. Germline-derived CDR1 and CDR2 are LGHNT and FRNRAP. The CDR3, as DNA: TGTGCTAGTGGTCCCGACAGTCTCAATGGCTACACCTTC. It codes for CASGPDSLNGYTF.

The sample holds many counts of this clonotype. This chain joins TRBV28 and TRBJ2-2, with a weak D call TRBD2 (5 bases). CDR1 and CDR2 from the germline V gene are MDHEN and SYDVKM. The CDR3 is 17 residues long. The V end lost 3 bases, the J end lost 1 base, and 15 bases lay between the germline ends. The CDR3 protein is CASSFPGSGGNTGELFF. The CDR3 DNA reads TGTGCCAGCAGTTTTCCTGGGAGCGGCGGGAACACCGGGGAGCTGTTTTTT.

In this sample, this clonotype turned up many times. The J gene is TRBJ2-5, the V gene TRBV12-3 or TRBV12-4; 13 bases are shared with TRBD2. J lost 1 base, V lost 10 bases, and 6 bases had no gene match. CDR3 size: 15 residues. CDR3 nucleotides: TGTGCCACAGGGACTAGCGGGACTGTCCAAGAGACCCAGTACTTC. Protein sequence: CATGTSGTVQETQYF.

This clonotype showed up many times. CDR3 in DNA: TGTGCCAGCAGCCACGGAGTCCGGGAGACCCAGTACTTC. It encodes CASSHGVRETQYF. The gene calls are TRBV3-1 and TRBJ2-5, with D unresolved. Trimming took off 3 bases at V and 5 bases at J, with 10 bases between the two ends. This CDR3 has 13 residues. In germline, CDR1 is LGHDT, CDR2 YNNKEL (reference sequence).

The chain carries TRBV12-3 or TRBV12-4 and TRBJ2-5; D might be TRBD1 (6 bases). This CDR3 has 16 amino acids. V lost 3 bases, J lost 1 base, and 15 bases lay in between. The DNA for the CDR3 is TGTGCCAGCAGTTTTAGGCCCTACAGGGTCCAAGAGACCCAGTACTTC. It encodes CASSFRPYRVQETQYF.

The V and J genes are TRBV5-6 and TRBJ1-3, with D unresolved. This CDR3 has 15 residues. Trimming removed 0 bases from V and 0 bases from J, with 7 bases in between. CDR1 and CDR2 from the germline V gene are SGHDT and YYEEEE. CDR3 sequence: CASSLEIASGNTIYF. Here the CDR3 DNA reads TGTGCCAGCAGCTTGGAAATAGCCTCTGGAAACACCATATATTTT.

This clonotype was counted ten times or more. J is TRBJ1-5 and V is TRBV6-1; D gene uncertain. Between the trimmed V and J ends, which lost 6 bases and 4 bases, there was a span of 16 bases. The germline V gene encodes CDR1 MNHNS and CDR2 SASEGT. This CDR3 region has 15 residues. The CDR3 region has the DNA TGTGCCAGCAGGAGTTGGGCCACGGAGAATCAGCCCCAGCATTTT. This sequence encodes CASRSWATENQPQHF.

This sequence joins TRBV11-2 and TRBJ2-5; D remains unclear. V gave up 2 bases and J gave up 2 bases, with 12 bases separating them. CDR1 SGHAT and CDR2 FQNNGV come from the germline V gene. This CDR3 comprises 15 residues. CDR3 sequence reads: CASSLRLGRQETQYF. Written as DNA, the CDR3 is TGTGCCAGCAGCTTACGCTTAGGCAGGCAAGAGACCCAGTACTTC.

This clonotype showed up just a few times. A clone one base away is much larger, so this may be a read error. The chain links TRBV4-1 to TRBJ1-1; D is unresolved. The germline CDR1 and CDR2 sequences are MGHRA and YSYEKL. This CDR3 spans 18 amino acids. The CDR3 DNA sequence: TGCGCCAGCAGCCAAGATGCAGCGGGTTTCCCTTTGAACACTGGAGCTTTCTTT. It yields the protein CASSQDAAGFPLNTGAFF.

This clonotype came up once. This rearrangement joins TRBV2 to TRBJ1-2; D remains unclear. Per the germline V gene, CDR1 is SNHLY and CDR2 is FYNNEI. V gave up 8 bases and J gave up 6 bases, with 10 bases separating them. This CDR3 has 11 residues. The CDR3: CASLRSDGYTF. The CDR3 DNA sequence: TGTGCCAGCCTAAGGTCCGATGGCTACACCTTC. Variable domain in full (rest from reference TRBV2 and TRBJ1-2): EPEVTQTPSHQVTQMGQEVILRCVPISNHLYFYWYRQILGQKVEFLVSFYNNEISEKSEIFDDQFSVERPDGSNFTLKIRSTKLEDSAMYFCASLRSDGYTFGSGTRLTVV.

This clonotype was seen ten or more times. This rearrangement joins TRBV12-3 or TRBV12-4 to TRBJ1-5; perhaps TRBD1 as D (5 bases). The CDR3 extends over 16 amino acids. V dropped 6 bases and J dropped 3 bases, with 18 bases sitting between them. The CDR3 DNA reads TGTGCCAGCAGCCCTAACGGGGACGGACCCAATCAGCCCCAGCATTTT. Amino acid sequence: CASSPNGDGPNQPQHF.

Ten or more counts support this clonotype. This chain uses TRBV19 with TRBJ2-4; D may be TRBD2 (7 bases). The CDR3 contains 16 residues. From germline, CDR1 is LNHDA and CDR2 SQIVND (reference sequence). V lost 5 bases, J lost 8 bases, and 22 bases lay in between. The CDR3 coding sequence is TGTGCCAGTAGTCCTCGGACTATCATAGGGGGGGACATTCAGTACTTC. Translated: CASSPRTIIGGDIQYF.

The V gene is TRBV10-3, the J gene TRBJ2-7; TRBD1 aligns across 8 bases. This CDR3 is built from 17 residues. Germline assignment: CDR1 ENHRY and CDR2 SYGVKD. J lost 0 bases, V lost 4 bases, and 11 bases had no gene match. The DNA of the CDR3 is TGTGCCATCAGTGGCGCGGTGGATGGACAGGGCTCCTACGAGCAGTACTTC. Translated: CAISGAVDGQGSYEQYF.

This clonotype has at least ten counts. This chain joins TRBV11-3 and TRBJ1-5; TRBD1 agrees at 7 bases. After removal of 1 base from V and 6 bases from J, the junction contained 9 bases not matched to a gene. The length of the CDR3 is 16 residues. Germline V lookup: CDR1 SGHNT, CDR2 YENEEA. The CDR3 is CASSLVRQGKRQPQHF. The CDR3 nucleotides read TGTGCCAGCAGCTTAGTCCGACAGGGAAAACGTCAGCCCCAGCATTTT.

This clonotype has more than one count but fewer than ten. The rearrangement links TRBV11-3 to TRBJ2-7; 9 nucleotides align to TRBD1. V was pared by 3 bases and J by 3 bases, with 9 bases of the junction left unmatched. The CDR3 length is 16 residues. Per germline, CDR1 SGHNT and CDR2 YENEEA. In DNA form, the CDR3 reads TGTGCCAGCAGCTTCGTCCCGGGACAGGGTGGCTACGAGCAGTACTTC. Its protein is CASSFVPGQGGYEQYF. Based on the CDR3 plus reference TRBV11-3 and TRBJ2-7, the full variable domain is EAGVVQSPRYKIIEKKQPVAFWCNPISGHNTLYWYLQNLGQGPELLIRYENEEAVDDSQLPKDRFSAERLKGVDSTLKIQPAELGDSAVYLCASSFVPGQGGYEQYFGPGTRLTVT.

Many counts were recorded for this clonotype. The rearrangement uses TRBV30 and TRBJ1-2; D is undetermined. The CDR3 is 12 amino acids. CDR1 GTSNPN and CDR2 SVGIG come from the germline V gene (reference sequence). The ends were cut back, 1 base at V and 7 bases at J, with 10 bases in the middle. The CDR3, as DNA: TGTGCCTGGAGTGATGGGCCCTCTGGCTACACCTTC. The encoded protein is CAWSDGPSGYTF.

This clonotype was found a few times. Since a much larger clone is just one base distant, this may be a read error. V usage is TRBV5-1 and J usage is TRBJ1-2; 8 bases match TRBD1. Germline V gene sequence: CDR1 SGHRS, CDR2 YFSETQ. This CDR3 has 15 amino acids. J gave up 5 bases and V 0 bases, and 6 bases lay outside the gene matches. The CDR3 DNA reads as TGCGCCAGCAGCTTGGGAAGACAGGGGAGGTATGGCTACACCTTC. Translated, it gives CASSLGRQGRYGYTF. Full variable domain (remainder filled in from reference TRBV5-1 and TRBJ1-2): KAGVTQTPRYLIKTRGQQVTLSCSPISGHRSVSWYQQTPGQGLQFLFEYFSETQRNKGNFPGRFSGRQFSNSRSEMNVSTLELGDSALYLCASSLGRQGRYGYTFGSGTRLTVV.

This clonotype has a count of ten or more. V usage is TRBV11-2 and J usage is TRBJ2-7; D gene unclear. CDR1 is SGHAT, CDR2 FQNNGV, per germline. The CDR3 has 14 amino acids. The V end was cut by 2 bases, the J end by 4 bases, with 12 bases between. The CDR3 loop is CASSLYDSAYEQYF. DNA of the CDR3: TGTGCCAGCAGCTTATATGACTCGGCATACGAGCAGTACTTC.

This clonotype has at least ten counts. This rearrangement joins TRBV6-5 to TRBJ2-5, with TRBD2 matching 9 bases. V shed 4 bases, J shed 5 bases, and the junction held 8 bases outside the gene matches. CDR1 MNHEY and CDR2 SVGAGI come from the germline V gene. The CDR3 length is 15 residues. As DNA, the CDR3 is TGTGCCAGCAGTTGGAATAGCGGGAGCGGTGAGACCCAGTACTTC. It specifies CASSWNSGSGETQYF.

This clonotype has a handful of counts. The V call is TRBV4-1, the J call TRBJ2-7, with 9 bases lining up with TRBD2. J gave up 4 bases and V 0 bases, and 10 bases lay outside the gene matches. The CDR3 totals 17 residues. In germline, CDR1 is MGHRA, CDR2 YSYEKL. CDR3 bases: TGCGCCAGCAGCCAAGATCAGGGGCTAGCGGGGAGATACGAGCAGTACTTC. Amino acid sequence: CASSQDQGLAGRYEQYF.

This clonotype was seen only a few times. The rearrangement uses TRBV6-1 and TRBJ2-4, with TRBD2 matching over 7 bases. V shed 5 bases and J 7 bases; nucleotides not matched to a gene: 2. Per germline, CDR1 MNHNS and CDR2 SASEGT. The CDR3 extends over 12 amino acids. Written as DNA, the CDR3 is TGTGCCAGCAGTTCGGGGGGTAACATTCAGTACTTC. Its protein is CASSSGGNIQYF.

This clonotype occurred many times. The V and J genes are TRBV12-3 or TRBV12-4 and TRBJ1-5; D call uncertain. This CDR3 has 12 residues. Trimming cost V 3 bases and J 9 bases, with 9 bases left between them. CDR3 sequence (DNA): TGTGCCAGCAGTTTCCCAGGTGGGCCCCAGCATTTT. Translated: CASSFPGGPQHF.